The present entry profiles one TCR beta chain with its context. Antigen unknown. The data derive from a study of T cell responses to AZD1222 COVID-19 vaccine. General study results and limits: At baseline, seropositivity was found in only a handful of AZD1222 recipients. Spike-specific TCR breadth and depth were elevated following two AZD1222 doses. CD4 TCRs linked to vaccination spanned spike, dominating at 160-218 and 743-854. Reportedly, nearly half the spike-specific TCRs target unmutated variant regions.

Germline loops: CDR1 SGHTS, CDR2 YDEGEE. CDR3 length: 15 residues. After removal of 1 base from V and 7 bases from J, the junction contained 9 bases not matched to a gene. Method: immunoSEQ multiplex PCR; TCRdb's copy keeps in-frame clones and lacks some. The profile shows tens of thousands of clones, about 80% of them singletons. This rearrangement joins TRBV5-8 to TRBJ2-7, with 9 bases fitting TRBD1. The source material was peripheral blood, sampled 28 days after the second AZD1222 dose. The sequence came from an adult who received the AZD1222 COVID-19 vaccine. As DNA, the CDR3 is TGTGCCAGCAGCTTGACAGGGGGCACTTTTAGGGAGCAGTACTTC. Its protein product is CASSLTGGTFREQYF.